The rows below give T cell receptor beta chains drawn from one sample of a study of blood T cell repertoires in COVID-19. Repertoires were generated with immunoSEQ multiplex PCR, while TCRdb's copy carries only in-frame clones and drops some. Of 55,000 to 75,000 clones detected, about 80% appear once; the ten largest clones hold about 9.2%. Sequences were obtained from peripheral blood. These receptors all come from an elderly man with COVID-19, enrolled during active disease. The conserved cysteine and the conserved F or W are not part of the CDR3 here.

ASSPLGGTEAF	TRBJ1-1	TRBV18
AWSAGTSSDTQY	TRBJ2-3	TRBV30
ASSLVDSRTEAF	TRBJ1-1	TRBV7-2
ATSERTGNSDTQY	TRBJ2-3	TRBV24-1
ASSLLAGEQETRY	TRBJ2-5	TRBV4-1
ASSLSGVNQPQH	TRBJ1-5	TRBV28
ASSLIQGSGEAF	TRBJ1-1	TRBV5-1
ASSFTGGEAF	TRBJ1-1	TRBV7-3
ATSEHGTGLGETQY	TRBJ2-5	TRBV24-1
ASSFWSGEEGYT	TRBJ1-2	TRBV3-1/TRBV3-2
AWSAGGFNEQF	TRBJ2-1	TRBV30
SVTDRVYNEQF	TRBJ2-1	TRBV29-1
ASSPRIERSPH	TRBJ2-7	TRBV6-6
ASSLRLAGGPDQETQY	TRBJ2-5	TRBV5-1
ASSPSQGSKAF	TRBJ1-1	TRBV18
ASSPQDRTHYGYT	TRBJ1-2	TRBV4-3
ASSSLASPNTEAF	TRBJ1-1	TRBV7-2
ASSQDRSSGNTIY	TRBJ1-3	TRBV4-3
ASSWDGQGGGYT	TRBJ1-2	TRBV5-6
ASSLQGGEQF	TRBJ2-1	TRBV7-7
ASSSRANYEQY	TRBJ2-7	TRBV7-2
ASSSGGASGNTIY	TRBJ1-3	TRBV7-9
ASSLTVSAGDPLSTDTQY	TRBJ2-3	TRBV7-3
AAAKQETQY	TRBJ2-5	TRBV30
ASSPGRGALYEQY	TRBJ2-7	TRBV2
AWSVPGQGFRDTEAF	TRBJ1-1	TRBV30
ASSEYHGGRNNEQF	TRBJ2-1	TRBV25-1
ASSTTGVNSPLH	TRBJ1-6	TRBV6-5
ASSHHNPSGVRGLYGYT	TRBJ1-2	TRBV7-8
ASSSRAGDSYEQY	TRBJ2-7	TRBV4-3
SVLPGVGEQY	TRBJ2-7	TRBV29-1
ASSSGGRYEKLF	TRBJ1-4	TRBV6-5
AWSSGTGGYNEQF	TRBJ2-1	TRBV28
ASKGAATNEKLF	TRBJ1-4	TRBV27
ASSLGLAGVGEQF	TRBJ2-1	TRBV7-9
ASSHGQGKGQPQH	TRBJ1-5	TRBV6-6
ASTLGGGVNQPQH	TRBJ1-5	TRBV28
ASSSGGVAGVYEQF	TRBJ2-1	TRBV5-4
ASSLGTEKRAGELF	TRBJ2-2	TRBV4-1
ASSLSGTGLQPQH	TRBJ1-5	TRBV27
ASKVEVSSYGYT	TRBJ1-2	TRBV19
ASSLGEGYPGGYT	TRBJ1-2	TRBV3-1/TRBV3-2